Listed below are T cell receptor beta chains from one sample, sequenced in a study of T cells in Graves' hyperthyroidism and ophthalmopathy. In TCRdb, the multiplex PCR reads were re-called with MiXCR into one record per CDR3 protein. The top ten hold under 8% of the sample, which has 500,000 to 800,000 distinct CDR3 sequences, 45% seen once. Sequencing was carried out using peripheral blood or thyroid tissue (not recorded which). The source of these receptors is an adult man with Graves' disease, either hyperthyroidism or ophthalmopathy (not recorded which). The CDR3 runs from the conserved cysteine through the conserved F or W. The D gene is left open where the match is weak. Some rows have no size entry. The others give once, few or many, or a class for an expanded clone.

D gene: -
V gene: TRBV12-3/TRBV12-4
clone size: few
J gene: TRBJ1-4
CDR3 protein: CASRAWEGLGKLFF
CDR3 DNA: TGTGCCAGCAGAGCCTGGGAGGGATTAGGAAAACTGTTTTTT

D gene: -
V gene: TRBV11-1
clone size: -
J gene: TRBJ1-1
CDR3 protein: CASSSSVGVTEAFF
CDR3 DNA: TGTGCCAGCAGCTCCTCCGTGGGTGTCACTGAAGCTTTCTTT

D gene: -
V gene: TRBV29-1
clone size: few
J gene: TRBJ1-2
CDR3 protein: CSVEDNPLNYGYTF
CDR3 DNA: TGCAGCGTTGAAGATAATCCCCTAAACTATGGCTACACCTTC

D gene: TRBD1
V gene: TRBV7-2
clone size: once
J gene: TRBJ1-2
CDR3 protein: CASSLARGQGLHGYTF
CDR3 DNA: TGTGCCAGCAGCTTAGCGCGGGGACAGGGGTTACATGGCTACACCTTC

D gene: -
V gene: TRBV2
clone size: once
J gene: TRBJ1-3
CDR3 protein: CASSEQKNTIYF
CDR3 DNA: TGTGCCAGCAGTGAACAGAAAAACACCATATATTTT

D gene: -
V gene: TRBV5-4
clone size: -
J gene: TRBJ1-5
CDR3 protein: CASSQDLSSYQPQHF
CDR3 DNA: TGTGCCAGCAGCCAGGATTTATCCTCATATCAGCCCCAGCATTTT

D gene: -
V gene: TRBV5-1
clone size: -
J gene: TRBJ2-5
CDR3 protein: CASSSAGTRGEQYF
CDR3 DNA: TGCGCCAGCAGCTCGGCCGGGACAAGAGGTGAGCAGTACTTC

D gene: -
V gene: TRBV5-5
clone size: -
J gene: TRBJ2-5
CDR3 protein: CASSLDRGGDVEAQYF
CDR3 DNA: TGTGCCAGCAGCTTGGATCGTGGCGGGGACGTGGAGGCCCAGTACTTC

D gene: TRBD1
V gene: TRBV11-2
clone size: -
J gene: TRBJ1-4
CDR3 protein: CAISADRDSTNEKLFF
CDR3 DNA: TGTGCCATCAGCGCGGACAGGGATTCTACTAATGAAAAACTGTTTTTT

D gene: -
V gene: TRBV9
clone size: many
J gene: TRBJ1-6
CDR3 protein: CASSVESADSPLHF
CDR3 DNA: TGTGCCAGCAGCGTAGAGTCAGCCGATTCACCCCTCCACTTT

D gene: TRBD2
V gene: TRBV19
clone size: -
J gene: TRBJ2-7
CDR3 protein: CASSIDPLAGAYEQYF
CDR3 DNA: TGTGCCAGTAGTATAGATCCCCTAGCGGGGGCCTACGAGCAGTACTTC

D gene: -
V gene: TRBV29-1
clone size: -
J gene: TRBJ2-2
CDR3 protein: CSVEDRGELFF
CDR3 DNA: TGCAGCGTTGAAGATCGAGGGGAGCTGTTTTTT

D gene: -
V gene: TRBV12-5
clone size: -
J gene: TRBJ2-5
CDR3 protein: CAEGGRRQETQYF
CDR3 DNA: TGTGCTGAGGGGGGGCGTCGACAAGAGACCCAGTACTTC

D gene: TRBD2
V gene: TRBV20-1
clone size: -
J gene: TRBJ2-7
CDR3 protein: CSARAPGRGSYEQYF
CDR3 DNA: TGCAGTGCTAGAGCCCCCGGGAGGGGTTCGTACGAGCAGTACTTC

D gene: TRBD1
V gene: TRBV7-9
clone size: -
J gene: TRBJ2-7
CDR3 protein: CASSFRDRAGYEQYF
CDR3 DNA: TGTGCCAGCAGCTTCCGGGACAGGGCAGGATACGAGCAGTACTTC

D gene: -
V gene: TRBV2
clone size: -
J gene: TRBJ1-1
CDR3 protein: CASWGGNTEAFF
CDR3 DNA: TGTGCCAGCTGGGGGGGGAACACTGAAGCTTTCTTT

D gene: TRBD1
V gene: TRBV5-1
clone size: -
J gene: TRBJ2-7
CDR3 protein: CASRYGTGASYEQYF
CDR3 DNA: TGCGCCAGCAGATACGGGACAGGGGCTTCCTACGAGCAGTACTTC

D gene: -
V gene: TRBV7-9
clone size: -
J gene: TRBJ1-5
CDR3 protein: CASSPGFGNQPQHF
CDR3 DNA: TGTGCCAGCAGCCCCGGGTTCGGCAATCAGCCCCAGCATTTT

D gene: -
V gene: TRBV15
clone size: once
J gene: TRBJ2-7
CDR3 protein: CATSRDPDSSYEQYF
CDR3 DNA: TGTGCCACCAGCAGAGACCCCGACAGTTCCTACGAGCAGTACTTC

D gene: TRBD1
V gene: TRBV20-1
clone size: -
J gene: TRBJ1-2
CDR3 protein: CSARDKGAGNTF
CDR3 DNA: TGCAGTGCTAGAGATAAGGGGGCTGGAAACACCTTC

D gene: -
V gene: TRBV15
clone size: -
J gene: TRBJ1-5
CDR3 protein: CATSRDGRGQPQHF
CDR3 DNA: TGTGCCACCAGCAGAGATGGGCGGGGTCAGCCCCAGCATTTT

D gene: TRBD1
V gene: TRBV10-3
clone size: -
J gene: TRBJ1-2
CDR3 protein: CAISDPVTGADGYTF
CDR3 DNA: TGTGCCATCAGTGACCCAGTGACAGGGGCGGATGGCTACACCTTC

D gene: -
V gene: TRBV2
clone size: many
J gene: TRBJ1-4
CDR3 protein: CASRRQDMSEKLFF
CDR3 DNA: TGTGCCAGCAGACGACAAGATATGAGTGAAAAACTGTTTTTT

D gene: -
V gene: TRBV7-9
clone size: -
J gene: TRBJ1-2
CDR3 protein: CASSLREQGLDYGYTF
CDR3 DNA: TGTGCCAGCAGCTTAAGGGAACAGGGCTTGGACTATGGCTACACCTTC

D gene: -
V gene: TRBV7-2
clone size: few
J gene: TRBJ2-5
CDR3 protein: CASSFRTGRYQETQYF
CDR3 DNA: TGTGCCAGCAGCTTCAGGACGGGACGATACCAAGAGACCCAGTACTTC

D gene: TRBD2
V gene: TRBV6-5
clone size: -
J gene: TRBJ2-7
CDR3 protein: CASSYGLAGATYEQYF
CDR3 DNA: TGTGCCAGCAGTTACGGGCTAGCGGGAGCCACCTACGAGCAGTACTTC

D gene: -
V gene: TRBV24-1
clone size: -
J gene: TRBJ2-5
CDR3 protein: CATSSRNDQPQYF
CDR3 DNA: TGTGCCACCAGTTCTCGGAATGATCAGCCCCAGTACTTC

D gene: -
V gene: TRBV25-1
clone size: many
J gene: TRBJ1-5
CDR3 protein: CASSTGGHQPQHF
CDR3 DNA: TGTGCCAGCAGCACGGGGGGGCATCAGCCCCAGCATTTT

D gene: TRBD2
V gene: TRBV7-9
clone size: -
J gene: TRBJ2-5
CDR3 protein: CASSGAALQETQYF
CDR3 DNA: TGTGCTAGCAGCGGGGCGGCCCTTCAAGAGACCCAGTACTTC

D gene: -
V gene: TRBV5-1
clone size: -
J gene: TRBJ2-5
CDR3 protein: CASSPLYQGTQYF
CDR3 DNA: TGCGCCAGCAGCCCGCTGTACCAAGGGACCCAGTACTTC

D gene: TRBD1
V gene: TRBV5-1
clone size: few
J gene: TRBJ2-2
CDR3 protein: CASSSTGFSNTGELFF
CDR3 DNA: TGCGCCAGCAGCTCGACAGGGTTCTCGAACACCGGGGAGCTGTTTTTT

D gene: -
V gene: TRBV7-9
clone size: many
J gene: TRBJ1-5
CDR3 protein: CASSQGHSLNQPQHF
CDR3 DNA: TGTGCCAGCAGCCAAGGTCACAGCCTTAATCAGCCCCAGCATTTT

D gene: -
V gene: TRBV5-6
clone size: many
J gene: TRBJ1-2
CDR3 protein: CASSLRGGYGYTF
CDR3 DNA: TGTGCCAGCAGCTTGCGAGGGGGCTATGGCTACACCTTC

D gene: -
V gene: TRBV16
clone size: -
J gene: TRBJ2-5
CDR3 protein: CASSPPHEETQYF
CDR3 DNA: TGTGCCAGCAGCCCGCCCCACGAGGAGACCCAGTACTTC

D gene: -
V gene: TRBV9
clone size: many
J gene: TRBJ1-6
CDR3 protein: CASSALGREDSPLHF
CDR3 DNA: TGTGCCAGCAGCGCCTTGGGACGGGAGGATTCACCCCTCCACTTT

D gene: -
V gene: TRBV2
clone size: few
J gene: TRBJ1-1
CDR3 protein: CASSPPPREYGLNTEAFF
CDR3 DNA: TGTGCCAGCAGCCCCCCCCCCAGGGAGTATGGCTTGAACACTGAAGCTTTCTTT

D gene: -
V gene: TRBV5-1
clone size: -
J gene: TRBJ2-7
CDR3 protein: CASSLGSKPRSYEQYF
CDR3 DNA: TGCGCCAGCAGCTTGGGTTCAAAACCACGCTCCTACGAGCAGTACTTC

D gene: -
V gene: TRBV2
clone size: -
J gene: TRBJ1-5
CDR3 protein: CASSLGPPGQPQHF
CDR3 DNA: TGTGCCAGCAGCTTGGGTCCTCCCGGCCAGCCCCAGCATTTT

D gene: -
V gene: TRBV9
clone size: few
J gene: TRBJ1-3
CDR3 protein: CASSSTVGSSGNTIYF
CDR3 DNA: TGTGCCAGCAGCTCCACCGTGGGGTCCTCTGGAAACACCATATATTTT

D gene: TRBD1
V gene: TRBV19
clone size: few
J gene: TRBJ1-4
CDR3 protein: CASSIDRGREKLFF
CDR3 DNA: TGTGCCAGTAGTATCGACAGGGGACGCGAAAAACTGTTTTTT

D gene: -
V gene: TRBV15
clone size: -
J gene: TRBJ1-1
CDR3 protein: CATSRHSQNTEAFF
CDR3 DNA: TGTGCCACCAGCAGGCACAGCCAGAACACTGAAGCTTTCTTT

D gene: -
V gene: TRBV9
clone size: -
J gene: TRBJ2-2
CDR3 protein: CASSGSTGELFF
CDR3 DNA: TGTGCCAGCAGCGGATCCACAGGGGAGCTGTTTTTT

D gene: -
V gene: TRBV2
clone size: many
J gene: TRBJ1-1
CDR3 protein: CASRERQSNTEAFF
CDR3 DNA: TGTGCCAGCAGGGAGAGACAGAGTAACACTGAAGCTTTCTTT

D gene: -
V gene: TRBV12-3/TRBV12-4
clone size: -
J gene: TRBJ1-4
CDR3 protein: CASSLTTGGEKLFF
CDR3 DNA: TGTGCCAGCAGTTTAACGACAGGAGGGGAAAAACTGTTTTTT

D gene: -
V gene: TRBV19
clone size: few
J gene: TRBJ1-4
CDR3 protein: CASRGELVEKLFF
CDR3 DNA: TGTGCCAGTAGAGGTGAACTCGTCGAAAAACTGTTTTTT

D gene: -
V gene: TRBV5-6
clone size: once
J gene: TRBJ2-5
CDR3 protein: CASSRANREWETQYF
CDR3 DNA: TGTGCCAGCAGCCGAGCGAACAGGGAGTGGGAGACCCAGTACTTC

D gene: -
V gene: TRBV29-1
clone size: -
J gene: TRBJ1-5
CDR3 protein: CSTDTSSNQPQHF
CDR3 DNA: TGCAGCACCGACACGAGTAGCAATCAGCCCCAGCATTTT

D gene: TRBD1
V gene: TRBV2
clone size: few
J gene: TRBJ1-4
CDR3 protein: CASSLDRAPNEKLFF
CDR3 DNA: TGTGCCAGCAGCCTAGACAGGGCGCCTAATGAAAAACTGTTTTTT

D gene: TRBD2
V gene: TRBV29-1
clone size: -
J gene: TRBJ2-3
CDR3 protein: CSVKGLADTDTQYF
CDR3 DNA: TGCAGCGTGAAGGGACTAGCGGACACAGATACGCAGTATTTT

D gene: -
V gene: TRBV12-3/TRBV12-4
clone size: -
J gene: TRBJ1-1
CDR3 protein: CASSPHITEAFF
CDR3 DNA: TGTGCCAGCAGTCCCCACATAACTGAAGCTTTCTTT

D gene: -
V gene: TRBV7-9
clone size: many
J gene: TRBJ1-1
CDR3 protein: CASSPHLGGMNTEAFF
CDR3 DNA: TGTGCCAGCAGCCCACACCTCGGCGGCATGAACACTGAAGCTTTCTTT

D gene: -
V gene: TRBV3-1
clone size: once
J gene: TRBJ1-5
CDR3 protein: CASSQDFGGWQPQHF
CDR3 DNA: TGTGCCAGCAGCCAAGATTTTGGGGGCTGGCAGCCCCAGCATTTT

D gene: -
V gene: TRBV4-1
clone size: few
J gene: TRBJ2-7
CDR3 protein: CASSQGTLDLYEQYF
CDR3 DNA: TGCGCCAGCAGCCAAGGGACACTGGACCTCTACGAGCAGTACTTC

D gene: -
V gene: TRBV7-9
clone size: few
J gene: TRBJ2-7
CDR3 protein: CASSPMGAGLSYEQYF
CDR3 DNA: TGTGCCAGCAGCCCCATGGGAGCGGGCCTCTCCTACGAGCAGTACTTC

D gene: TRBD2
V gene: TRBV25-1
clone size: many
J gene: TRBJ2-7
CDR3 protein: CASSEQLGLAGEGYEQYF
CDR3 DNA: TGTGCCAGCAGTGAACAACTGGGACTAGCGGGAGAGGGATACGAGCAGTACTTC